This T cell receptor beta chain comes out of a study of cytomegalovirus exposure and HLA in healthy donors. The table came from immunoSEQ multiplex PCR; TCRdb's copy has only in-frame clones and leaves some out. Altogether 95,000 to 120,000 clones are present, more than 90% being singletons, with the ten largest covering around 0.65%. Source material: PBMCs. This clonotype was obtained from a woman under 30 in good health and CMV-seronegative.

CDR3 region: CASSGQQGAYEQYF. For the CDR3, the DNA is TGTGCCAGCAGCGGCCAACAGGGGGCCTACGAGCAGTACTTC. This chain links TRBV9 with TRBJ2-7; 8 nucleotides line up with TRBD1. Germline CDR1 SGDLS, CDR2 YYNGEE. V shed 3 bases and J 2 bases; nucleotides not matched to a gene: 4. The CDR3 has 14 amino acids.